Following are 2 T cell receptor beta chains from one sample sequenced in a study of post-analysis software for immune sequencing data. No antigen has been identified for these receptors. Prepared TCR beta cDNA libraries contained unique molecular identifiers. TCRdb reprocessed the PCR reads with MiXCR, giving one entry per CDR3 protein. Of some 260,000 distinct CDR3 sequences in the sample, just over 35% are singletons; the top ten hold around 4.8%. General study findings and limits: Elevated frequency relative to controls characterized 4 or 5 TRBV segments in patients, TRBV5-6, TRBV5-1 and TRBV20-1 among them.

Specimen: blood. The receptors originated from a girl under 18 with multiple sclerosis.

This clonotype was counted at least ten times. The chain carries TRBV20-1 and TRBJ2-1; the D call may be TRBD1 or TRBD2 (5 bases each). The CDR3 totals 13 residues. Looked up from germline, CDR1 is DFQATT and CDR2 is SNEGSKA (reference sequence). V lost 6 bases to trimming and J lost 9 bases, with 18 bases between them. The CDR3 loop is CSADPGPSSEQFF. CDR3 in DNA: TGCAGTGCCGATCCGGGACCCTCTAGTGAGCAGTTCTTC.

This clonotype was picked up many times. The chain employs TRBV20-1 and TRBJ1-1; weak D call: TRBD1 (6 bases). Trimming took off 1 base at V and 0 bases at J, with 12 bases between the two ends. CDR1 and CDR2 (germline): DFQATT, SNEGSKA (reference sequence). This CDR3 spans 15 amino acids. The CDR3 sequence is CSARVLTGMNTEAFF. CDR3 bases: TGCAGTGCTAGAGTATTAACAGGGATGAACACTGAAGCTTTCTTT.